This T cell receptor (beta chain) came from a study of cytomegalovirus exposure and HLA in healthy donors. A multiplex PCR was run with 60 Vbeta primers and 13 Jbeta primers. Using immunoSEQ multiplex PCR, the repertoire was profiled, and TCRdb retains in-frame clones only, with some absent. The data show some 140,000 clones, 80% to 85% seen once. Remarks on this clone: The antigen remains unidentified.

Findings and caveats of the study: Under in vitro conditions, a few CMV-associated chains were confirmed as specific for CMV antigens.

Germline CDR1 is SGHNT and CDR2 is YENEEA. V was shortened by 2 bases and J by 2 bases, with 9 bases between the two germline ends. The CDR3 consists of 14 residues. This sequence was found in a male donor in good health and CMV-seropositive. The sample consisted of PBMCs. The chain has TRBV11-3 and TRBJ2-5; D not resolved. In DNA form, the CDR3 reads TGTGCCAGCAGCTTACCCAAGCCACAAGAGACCCAGTACTTC. Translating it yields CASSLPKPQETQYF. Full variable domain (outside the CDR3, taken from reference TRBV11-3 and TRBJ2-5): EAGVVQSPRYKIIEKKQPVAFWCNPISGHNTLYWYLQNLGQGPELLIRYENEEAVDDSQLPKDRFSAERLKGVDSTLKIQPAELGDSAVYLCASSLPKPQETQYFGPGTRLLVL.